These T cell receptor beta chains were read from a single sample in a study of radiotherapy plus CTLA-4 blockade in lung cancer. The method was immunoSEQ multiplex PCR; TCRdb's version includes in-frame clones alone and lacks a portion of them. There are tens of thousands of clones in the sample; about 88% occur only once, and 16% lies in the top ten. This material consisted of peripheral blood, taken from a patient treated with radiotherapy plus ipilimumab. All receptors derive from a human donor with non-small cell lung cancer that progressed on radiotherapy plus ipilimumab. Each CDR3 is given with its conserved first and last residue.

>TRBV2
CASRRTSGGSNTQYF
>TRBV28
CASSFGTGSNEQYF
>TRBV7-2
CASHTGEWGTNEQFF
>TRBV9
CASSVAPLYNEQFF
>TRBV9
CASTHGKTGASYEQYF
>TRBV28
CASSFPQGNDYGYTF
>TRBV5-1
CASTLRVGTPVHEQYF
>TRBV6-1
CASSSELNEKLFF
>TRBV27
CASSYRGYYYEQYF
>TRBV11-2
CASSLNRGSYNEQFF
>TRBV5-6
CASSLGASGYGYTF
>TRBV6-5
CASSYLAGGGEKLFF
>TRBV4-1
CATGGGSGELFF
>TRBV29-1
CSSTPGGGGITEAFF
>TRBV11-3
CASSPGLNNEQFF
>TRBV12-5
CASGLGGVTYEQYF
>TRBV5-6
CASSGTDLYEQYF
>TRBV5-6
CASSLGQGLQETQYF
>TRBV10-3
CAITGGNSPLHF
>TRBV19
CASSAGQGARGYTF
>TRBV6-5
CASSYLDRRNYGYTF
>TRBV16
CASSQTHGYGYTF
>TRBV7-2
CASSRRQGAAGELFF
>TRBV6-1
CASSEARGNSPLHF
>TRBV7-2
CASSWTGTNYGYTF
>TRBV19
CASSISGVTEAFF
>TRBV5-5
CASSLVDRNTEAFF
>TRBV28
CAIFTGPPKNEQFF
>TRBV28
CASTPPGRGVGYTF
>TRBV30
CAWSGGSPFNEQFF
>TRBV19
CASIPRGNYGYTF
>TRBV28
CASSFPTTHVLTF
>TRBV7-7
CASSLLPGPTEAFF
>TRBV6-5
CASSQTGNSETQYF
>TRBV9
CASSVGDTGNSPLHF
>TRBV5-6
CASSLAGQGREKLFF
>TRBV5-1
CASSPGTGGRSYEQYF
>TRBV2
CASSRDSNNSPLHF
>TRBV11-2
CASSLDSLRETEQFF